Below are 26 T cell receptor beta chains sequenced from a single sample in a study of T cell changes during pregnancy in multiple sclerosis. Repertoires were generated with immunoSEQ multiplex PCR, while TCRdb's copy carries only in-frame clones and drops some. The profile shows about 67,000 clones, under 95% of them singletons. Material: peripheral blood, obtained after pregnancy. These receptor sequences come from a female donor with multiple sclerosis, enrolled in a pregnancy study.

This chain links TRBV5-4 with TRBJ2-2; D may be TRBD1 (6 bases). V shed 3 bases and J shed 7 bases, with 13 bases lying between them. The CDR3 has 14 residues. Germline V CDR1 and CDR2: SGHNT, YYREEE (reference sequence). The CDR3 DNA sequence: TGTGCCAGCAGCTCGGGACAACATAACGGGGAGCTGTTTTTT. This encodes CASSSGQHNGELFF.

This sequence joins TRBV2 and TRBJ1-4; D perhaps matches TRBD1 (6 bases). Per germline, CDR1 SNHLY and CDR2 FYNNEI. This CDR3 spans 15 amino acids. Trimming removed 7 bases from V and 2 bases from J, with 14 bases in between. The CDR3 loop is CASTLAGVTNEKLFF. CDR3 sequence (DNA): TGTGCCAGCACTCTCGCAGGGGTTACTAATGAAAAACTGTTTTTT.

Only one count was recorded for this clone. This rearrangement joins TRBV30 to TRBJ1-3; D call uncertain. Germline V gene data show CDR1 as GTSNPN and CDR2 as SVGIG (reference sequence). The V end lost 1 base, the J end lost 0 bases, and 4 bases lay between the germline ends. This CDR3 has 13 amino acids. Written as DNA, the CDR3 is TGTGCCTGGAGTGAGCTCTCTGGAAACACCATATATTTT. Its translation: CAWSELSGNTIYF.

The chain links TRBV11-2 to TRBJ2-7; 8 nucleotides match TRBD2. Trimming at V came to 4 bases and at J to 6 bases, leaving 8 bases not matched to a gene. Germline V CDR1 and CDR2: SGHAT, FQNNGV. The CDR3 is 14 amino acids. In DNA form, the CDR3 reads TGTGCCAGCAGCTCCACCGTAGCGGGGTTCGAGCAGTACTTC. As protein: CASSSTVAGFEQYF.

The chain combines TRBV6-1 with TRBJ2-5; 10 bases line up with TRBD2. The CDR3 totals 17 residues. The trim removed 1 base at V and 4 bases at J, leaving 9 bases unmatched. Germline-derived CDR1 and CDR2 are MNHNS and SASEGT. This chain's CDR3 is CASSEGASGGGAETQYF. DNA for the CDR3: TGTGCCAGCAGTGAAGGGGCAAGCGGGGGGGGCGCAGAGACCCAGTACTTC.

The chain combines TRBV10-3 with TRBJ2-7; 8 bases agree with TRBD1. CDR3 size: 16 residues. The V segment lost 6 bases and the J segment 6 bases; nucleotides outside the gene matches: 16. CDR1 and CDR2 (germline): ENHRY, SYGVKD. As DNA, the CDR3 is TGTGCCATCAGAGGCACCCGCGGACAGGGATTCTTCGAGCAGTACTTC. It yields the protein CAIRGTRGQGFFEQYF.

The CDR3 coding sequence is TGTGCCACCGCAACACCGACTAGCGGGAGTTACGAGCAGTACTTC. Translated: CATATPTSGSYEQYF. This chain links TRBV27 with TRBJ2-7; 12 bases are shared with TRBD2. Germline V lookup: CDR1 MNHEY, CDR2 SMNVEV (reference sequence). This CDR3 contains 15 residues. V lost 10 bases, J lost 4 bases, and 11 bases stayed unmatched.

The CDR3, as DNA: TGCGCCAGCAGTGGGAGACCGGGACTAGCGGGGTTAACTGGCACAGATACGCAGTATTTT. Amino acid sequence: CASSGRPGLAGLTGTDTQYF. The chain uses TRBV10-2 and TRBJ2-3, with 13 bases fitting TRBD2. Germline CDR1 reads WSHSY; CDR2 reads SAAADI. The V segment lost 4 bases and the J segment 1 base; nucleotides outside the gene matches: 14. The CDR3 runs to 20 residues.

V is TRBV5-1 and J is TRBJ2-1, with D possibly matching TRBD2 (6 bases). Germline-derived CDR1 and CDR2 are SGHRS and YFSETQ. This CDR3 is 16 amino acids long. Trimming took 3 bases from V and 0 from J, leaving 13 bases between them. The CDR3 nucleotides read TGCGCCAGCAGCTCGGAGGGGTTCCGCTCCTACAATGAGCAGTTCTTC. It translates to CASSSEGFRSYNEQFF.

This chain uses TRBV14 with TRBJ2-7, with D possibly matching TRBD1 (5 bases). This CDR3 has 13 amino acids. Trimming took off 7 bases at V and 0 bases at J, with 10 bases between the two ends. Per the germline V gene, CDR1 is SGHDN and CDR2 is FVKESK. CDR3 in amino acids: CASKVGPSYEQYF. DNA for the CDR3: TGTGCCAGCAAGGTGGGGCCCTCCTACGAGCAGTACTTC.

V usage is TRBV4-1 and J usage is TRBJ2-7; TRBD2 agrees at 12 bases. The junction had 7 bases not matched to a gene; V was cut back by 5 bases and J by 5 bases. The CDR3 has 15 residues. CDR1 and CDR2 from the germline V gene are MGHRA and YSYEKL. The CDR3 sequence: CASSYRLAGVDEQYF. The CDR3 DNA reads TGCGCCAGCAGCTACCGACTAGCGGGAGTAGACGAGCAGTACTTC.

The chain recombines TRBV6-4 with TRBJ2-5; a weak D match, TRBD1 (6 bases). CDR1 is MRHNA and CDR2 is SNTAGT in the germline V gene. There are 13 residues in the CDR3. V lost 5 bases and J 1 base, leaving 8 bases between the germline ends. CDR3 sequence reads: CASSRQVQETQYF. CDR3 DNA sequence: TGTGCCAGCAGTAGACAGGTCCAAGAGACCCAGTACTTC.

The rearrangement joins TRBV5-4 to TRBJ2-1; TRBD1 matches 7 bases. CDR1 SGHNT and CDR2 YYREEE come from the germline V gene (reference sequence). The CDR3 consists of 17 residues. The J segment lost 5 bases and the V segment lost 5 bases, leaving 16 bases of the junction unmatched. The CDR3: CASSRAGRQGGNNEQFF. The CDR3 DNA follows: TGTGCCAGCAGTAGAGCAGGAAGACAGGGTGGAAACAATGAGCAGTTCTTC.

The genes are TRBV4-1 and TRBJ1-1; 8 bases agree with TRBD1. Trimming took 2 bases from V and 1 from J; bases not matched to a gene: 9. The germline V gene has CDR1 MGHRA and CDR2 YSYEKL. The CDR3 sequence is 17 residues long. The CDR3 sequence: CASSQRGGTGWNTEAFF. CDR3 bases: TGCGCCAGCAGCCAAAGGGGGGGGACAGGATGGAACACTGAAGCTTTCTTT.

The rearrangement links TRBV27 to TRBJ2-7; TRBD2 matches 8 bases. The CDR3 contains 18 residues. In germline, CDR1 is MNHEY, CDR2 SMNVEV (reference sequence). V lost 5 bases, J lost 5 bases, and 20 bases stayed unmatched. The CDR3 DNA is TGTGCCAGCAGTCTTTTAACCGCCCTGGGCGGGAGGATAGACGAGCAGTACTTC. This translates into CASSLLTALGGRIDEQYF.

The chain carries TRBV5-4 and TRBJ1-1; TRBD1 matches at 7 bases. J gave up 6 bases and V 0 bases, and 2 bases lay outside the gene matches. Germline CDR1 and CDR2: SGHNT and YYREEE (reference sequence). This CDR3 has 13 amino acids. CDR3 amino acids: CASSLEGGPEAFF. For the CDR3, the DNA is TGTGCCAGCAGCTTGGAAGGGGGCCCTGAAGCTTTCTTT.

The rearrangement joins TRBV19 to TRBJ1-5; 7 positions match TRBD1. Trimming cost V 10 bases and J 0 bases; bases outside gene matches: 9. CDR3 length equals 15 residues. Germline CDR1 is LNHDA and CDR2 is SQIVND (reference sequence). The CDR3 sequence is CATRDRYNSNQPQHF. CDR3 sequence (DNA): TGTGCCACCAGGGACAGATACAATAGCAATCAGCCCCAGCATTTT. Using reference TRBV19 and TRBJ1-5 for the parts outside the CDR3, the full variable domain is DGGITQSPKYLFRKEGQNVTLSCEQNLNHDAMYWYRQDPGQGLRLIYYSQIVNDFQKGDIAEGYSVSREKKESFPLTVTSAQKNPTAFYLCATRDRYNSNQPQHFGDGTRLSIL.

The V and J genes are TRBV5-4 and TRBJ2-5; TRBD2 aligns across 10 bases. The DNA end is more similar to TRBJ2-7, so the J call may be wrong. Germline CDR1 reads SGHNT; CDR2 reads YYREEE (reference sequence). CDR3 length: 18 residues. CDR3 sequence (DNA): TGTGCCAGCAGCTTGGTTTTAGCGGGAGGATGGGGATCATACGAGCAGTACTTC. Protein sequence: CASSLVLAGGWGSYEQYF.

The CDR3 nucleotides read TGTGCCAGCAGCTCATTTAACCGGGAGGGCGAGCAGTACTTC. It translates to CASSSFNREGEQYF. The chain joins TRBV5-4 to TRBJ2-7; 8 positions match TRBD2. The CDR3 loop spans 14 amino acids. Losses at the gene ends were 3 bases for V and 6 bases for J; bases not matched to a gene: 8. The germline V gene has CDR1 SGHNT and CDR2 YYREEE (reference sequence).

V gene TRBV6-4 combines with J gene TRBJ1-2, with 9 nucleotides matching TRBD1. The CDR3 runs to 15 residues. CDR1 is MRHNA and CDR2 is SNTAGT in the germline V gene. Unmatched junction bases numbered 13, after V lost 7 bases and J lost 7 bases. Written as DNA, the CDR3 is TGTGCCAGCAATGGACAGGGGTTAAGAGTGTGTGGCTACACCTTC. This gives the protein CASNGQGLRVCGYTF.

The sample holds one count of this clone. The chain joins TRBV10-2 to TRBJ2-2, with 13 bases matching TRBD2. The CDR3 has 20 residues. The V segment lost 8 bases and the J segment 1 base; nucleotides outside the gene matches: 16. Germline CDR1 reads WSHSY; CDR2 reads SAAADI. CDR3 in DNA: TGCGCCAGCTACATAATACTAGCGGGAGGGCCAGGAAGGAACACCGGGGAGCTGTTTTTT. It specifies CASYIILAGGPGRNTGELFF.

The chain employs TRBV7-2 and TRBJ2-3; 9 positions agree with TRBD1. The CDR3 is made up of 16 amino acids. V was pared by 4 bases and J by 6 bases, with 11 bases of the junction left unmatched. In germline, CDR1 is SGHTA, CDR2 FQGNSA. The CDR3 sequence is CASSSGQGRGSDTQYF. The CDR3 DNA reads TGTGCCAGCAGCTCGGGACAGGGCAGGGGGTCGGATACGCAGTATTTT.

V is TRBV9 and J is TRBJ1-4; 8 bases are shared with TRBD1. CDR1 and CDR2 from the germline V gene are SGDLS and YYNGEE. The CDR3 is 14 residues long. J was trimmed by 7 bases and V by 2 bases; bases with no gene match: 4. The CDR3 reads CASSVSGGVEKLFF. CDR3 nucleotide sequence: TGTGCCAGCAGCGTGTCAGGGGGCGTTGAAAAACTGTTTTTT.

This chain links TRBV10-3 with TRBJ1-1; D is unclear. Germline assignment: CDR1 ENHRY and CDR2 SYGVKD. V lost 10 bases, J lost 1 base, and 13 bases lay in between. The CDR3 length is 13 residues. The CDR3: CATEQNSNTEAFF. The CDR3 coding sequence is TGTGCCACCGAACAGAATTCGAACACTGAAGCTTTCTTT.

Concerning this clone itself: Relative to the germline gene, one junction end is altered; a read error may explain this. V gene TRBV7-2 combines with J gene TRBJ2-1; tentatively, D is TRBD2 (5 bases). Germline CDR1 reads SGHTA; CDR2 reads FQGNSA. The length of the CDR3 is 12 residues. The CDR3 bases are TGTGCCAGCAGCAGCCTACGGGGATACGCCATCTTC. Residues: CASSSLRGYAIF. The variable domain in full, completed from reference TRBV7-2 and TRBJ2-1, reads GAGVSQSPSNKVTEKGKDVELRCDPISGHTALYWYRQSLGQGLEFLIYFQGNSAPDKSGLPSDRFSAERTGGSVSTLTIQRTQQEDSAVYLCASSSLRGYAIFGPGTRLTVL.

The chain uses TRBV6-6 and TRBJ1-2, with 8 bases aligning to TRBD1. From germline, CDR1 is MNHNY and CDR2 SVGAGI (reference sequence). V was pared by 4 bases and J by 3 bases, with 4 bases of the junction left unmatched. This CDR3 is 14 amino acids long. In nucleotides, the CDR3 is TGTGCCAGCAGTTTCCCAGGGGGCGACTATGGCTACACCTTC. Translating it yields CASSFPGGDYGYTF.